This is a list of T cell receptor beta chains from one sample in a study of cytomegalovirus exposure and HLA in healthy donors. Some clones are missing from TCRdb's copy, which holds only in-frame ones; the method was immunoSEQ multiplex PCR. Among 110,000 to 150,000 clones listed, about 72% were seen once. Sequencing used PBMCs. These receptors all come from a man in his forties in good health and CMV-seronegative. The CDR3 runs from the conserved cysteine through the conserved F or W. The order of the fields is J gene, clone size, D gene, V gene, CDR3 length, CDR3 DNA, CDR3 protein. D genes are given only for firm matches. The size entry is marked missing in some rows and otherwise reads once, few, many or a size class.

J gene: TRBJ1-5; clone size: few; D gene: TRBD1; V gene: TRBV5-6; CDR3 length: 16; CDR3 DNA: TGTGCCAGCAGCTTTACAGGGGTGATGGGCAATCAGCCCCAGCATTTT; CDR3 protein: CASSFTGVMGNQPQHF
J gene: TRBJ2-1; clone size: .; D gene: TRBD2; V gene: TRBV9; CDR3 length: 15; CDR3 DNA: TGTGCCAGCAGCGCCGGGACTAGCGGGAGCCAAGAGCAGTTCTTC; CDR3 protein: CASSAGTSGSQEQFF
J gene: TRBJ2-3; clone size: .; D gene: TRBD2; V gene: TRBV6-4; CDR3 length: 15; CDR3 DNA: TGTGCCAGCAGCTACCTAGCGGCAGGCACAGATACGCAGTATTTT; CDR3 protein: CASSYLAAGTDTQYF
J gene: TRBJ2-5; clone size: .; D gene: TRBD2; V gene: TRBV6-5; CDR3 length: 15; CDR3 DNA: TGTGCCAGCAGTTACGGCGGGAGCGGCGGTCAGACCCAGTACTTC; CDR3 protein: CASSYGGSGGQTQYF
J gene: TRBJ2-3; clone size: .; D gene: .; V gene: TRBV18; CDR3 length: 15; CDR3 DNA: TGTGCCAGCTCACCAACGGGTCTCGGCACAGATACGCAGTATTTT; CDR3 protein: CASSPTGLGTDTQYF
J gene: TRBJ2-5; clone size: .; D gene: TRBD2; V gene: TRBV5-5; CDR3 length: 14; CDR3 DNA: TGTGCCAGCAGCCGACTAGCCCGTCAAGAGACCCAGTACTTC; CDR3 protein: CASSRLARQETQYF
J gene: TRBJ2-1; clone size: .; D gene: .; V gene: TRBV18; CDR3 length: 16; CDR3 DNA: TGTGCCAGCTCACCACTAGCGGATATCTCCTACAATGAGCAGTTCTTC; CDR3 protein: CASSPLADISYNEQFF
J gene: TRBJ2-5; clone size: .; D gene: TRBD2; V gene: TRBV7-7; CDR3 length: 16; CDR3 DNA: TGTGCCAGCAGCTTAGGGGGAGGGGTCCCTCAAGAGACCCAGTACTTC; CDR3 protein: CASSLGGGVPQETQYF
J gene: TRBJ2-5; clone size: .; D gene: TRBD2; V gene: TRBV29-1; CDR3 length: 15; CDR3 DNA: TGCAGCGTTGAGGCACGCGGGAGGGCCGTAGAGACCCAGTACTTC; CDR3 protein: CSVEARGRAVETQYF
J gene: TRBJ2-4; clone size: .; D gene: .; V gene: TRBV5-4; CDR3 length: 15; CDR3 DNA: TGTGCCAGCAGCTTGTCCTCCAGGGGTAAAAACATTCAGTACTTC; CDR3 protein: CASSLSSRGKNIQYF
J gene: TRBJ1-1; clone size: .; D gene: .; V gene: TRBV4-2; CDR3 length: 15; CDR3 DNA: TGTGCCAGCAGCCAAGGGACACACCTGAACACTGAAGCTTTCTTT; CDR3 protein: CASSQGTHLNTEAFF
J gene: TRBJ1-2; clone size: .; D gene: .; V gene: TRBV4-1; CDR3 length: 14; CDR3 DNA: TGCGCCAGCAGCCTAGAATCGACAGTAAGGGGCTACACCTTC; CDR3 protein: CASSLESTVRGYTF
J gene: TRBJ1-4; clone size: .; D gene: TRBD1; V gene: TRBV4-1; CDR3 length: 14; CDR3 DNA: TGCGCCAGCAGCCGGACAGGGGCGGGTGAAAAACTGTTTTTT; CDR3 protein: CASSRTGAGEKLFF
J gene: TRBJ2-5; clone size: few; D gene: TRBD2; V gene: TRBV4-2; CDR3 length: 15; CDR3 DNA: TGTGCCAGCAGCCAAGACGGGGGGGCTCTGGAGACCCAGTACTTC; CDR3 protein: CASSQDGGALETQYF
J gene: TRBJ2-2; clone size: once; D gene: .; V gene: TRBV5-4; CDR3 length: 16; CDR3 DNA: TGTGCCAGCAGCTTGGATACTTCGGTGCGCACCGGGGAGCTGTTTTTT; CDR3 protein: CASSLDTSVRTGELFF
J gene: TRBJ1-1; clone size: .; D gene: TRBD1; V gene: TRBV29-1; CDR3 length: 13; CDR3 DNA: TGCAGCGTCGCTCAGGGGGGAGACACTGAAGCTTTCTTT; CDR3 protein: CSVAQGGDTEAFF
J gene: TRBJ2-7; clone size: .; D gene: TRBD1; V gene: TRBV7-8; CDR3 length: 15; CDR3 DNA: TGTGCCAGCAGCTCCGACAGGGGGCTTTCCTACGAGCAGTACTTC; CDR3 protein: CASSSDRGLSYEQYF
J gene: TRBJ2-1; clone size: .; D gene: .; V gene: TRBV27; CDR3 length: 15; CDR3 DNA: TGTGCCAGCAGCTATCCCGGGACTGGAACCAATGAGCAGTTCTTC; CDR3 protein: CASSYPGTGTNEQFF
J gene: TRBJ2-7; clone size: .; D gene: TRBD1; V gene: TRBV2; CDR3 length: 13; CDR3 DNA: TGTGCCAGCACCCTGGACAGGTCTTACGAGCAGTACTTC; CDR3 protein: CASTLDRSYEQYF
J gene: TRBJ2-1; clone size: .; D gene: TRBD2; V gene: TRBV5-1; CDR3 length: 15; CDR3 DNA: TGCGCCAGCAGCTTGGTACTAGCGGACGTTTATGAGCAGTTCTTC; CDR3 protein: CASSLVLADVYEQFF
J gene: TRBJ1-5; clone size: few; D gene: TRBD1; V gene: TRBV28; CDR3 length: 16; CDR3 DNA: TGTGCCAGCAGCCTCCTATTTGGGACAGGCAATCAGCCCCAGCATTTT; CDR3 protein: CASSLLFGTGNQPQHF
J gene: TRBJ2-5; clone size: .; D gene: .; V gene: TRBV7-2; CDR3 length: 13; CDR3 DNA: TGTGCCAGCAGCTTCCTAGCAATAGAGACCCAGTACTTC; CDR3 protein: CASSFLAIETQYF
J gene: TRBJ2-7; clone size: .; D gene: TRBD2; V gene: TRBV4-3; CDR3 length: 16; CDR3 DNA: TGCGCCAGCAGCCAAGGTCTTTACGGGAGGGCCTACGAGCAGTACTTC; CDR3 protein: CASSQGLYGRAYEQYF
J gene: TRBJ2-7; clone size: .; D gene: TRBD1; V gene: TRBV29-1; CDR3 length: 13; CDR3 DNA: TGCAGCGTTCGTTCCGGACAGGGGTACGAGCAGTACTTC; CDR3 protein: CSVRSGQGYEQYF
J gene: TRBJ1-2; clone size: .; D gene: .; V gene: TRBV7-6; CDR3 length: 18; CDR3 DNA: TGTGCCAGCAGCTATAGCGGGTATTTTGGGCAGGGACTTGATGGCTACACCTTC; CDR3 protein: CASSYSGYFGQGLDGYTF
J gene: TRBJ2-2; clone size: .; D gene: TRBD2; V gene: TRBV6-4; CDR3 length: 17; CDR3 DNA: TGTGCCAGCAGTGACAGGGCCGCGGGAGAAAAAACCGGGGAGCTGTTTTTT; CDR3 protein: CASSDRAAGEKTGELFF
J gene: TRBJ2-1; clone size: once; D gene: TRBD1; V gene: TRBV5-4; CDR3 length: 16; CDR3 DNA: TGTGCCAGCAGCTTGAAAAGGGACAGCTCCTACAATGAGCAGTTCTTC; CDR3 protein: CASSLKRDSSYNEQFF
J gene: TRBJ2-1; clone size: .; D gene: .; V gene: TRBV19; CDR3 length: 14; CDR3 DNA: TGTGCCAGTAGTATGGCAGGATTCTACAATGAGCAGTTCTTC; CDR3 protein: CASSMAGFYNEQFF
J gene: TRBJ2-7; clone size: .; D gene: .; V gene: TRBV27; CDR3 length: 15; CDR3 DNA: TGTGCCAGCAGTCCCGGCTGGCCCGGGGCCTACGAGCAGTACTTC; CDR3 protein: CASSPGWPGAYEQYF
J gene: TRBJ2-2; clone size: .; D gene: .; V gene: TRBV5-1; CDR3 length: 17; CDR3 DNA: TGCGCCAGCAGCGCCCGACCTCCAGGGCGGAACACCGGGGAGCTGTTTTTT; CDR3 protein: CASSARPPGRNTGELFF
J gene: TRBJ2-1; clone size: .; D gene: TRBD2; V gene: TRBV28; CDR3 length: 17; CDR3 DNA: TGTGCCAGCAGTTCATGGACTAGCGGGGAGAGGAACAATGAGCAGTTCTTC; CDR3 protein: CASSSWTSGERNNEQFF
J gene: TRBJ1-2; clone size: few; D gene: .; V gene: TRBV7-6; CDR3 length: 15; CDR3 DNA: TGTGCCAGCAGCTTATCAGGGGCGCCAGGCTATGGCTACCCCTTC; CDR3 protein: CASSLSGAPGYGYPF
J gene: TRBJ2-7; clone size: .; D gene: TRBD1; V gene: TRBV6-1; CDR3 length: 15; CDR3 DNA: TGTGCCAGCAGTGTTACCGGGACAGCCTCCTACGAGCAGTACTTC; CDR3 protein: CASSVTGTASYEQYF
J gene: TRBJ1-2; clone size: .; D gene: TRBD1; V gene: TRBV14; CDR3 length: 16; CDR3 DNA: TGTGCCAGCAGCCAAGGACAGGGGCCGTCAGTTTGTGGCTACACCTTC; CDR3 protein: CASSQGQGPSVCGYTF
J gene: TRBJ2-7; clone size: .; D gene: .; V gene: TRBV7-6; CDR3 length: 15; CDR3 DNA: TGTGCCAGCAGCTTAGGAGGGGGAGGGATTTACGAGCAGTACTTC; CDR3 protein: CASSLGGGGIYEQYF
J gene: TRBJ2-1; clone size: .; D gene: .; V gene: TRBV30; CDR3 length: 14; CDR3 DNA: TGTGCCTGGAGTAGCGGCAGCTCCTACAATGAGCAGTTCTTC; CDR3 protein: CAWSSGSSYNEQFF
J gene: TRBJ2-7; clone size: .; D gene: .; V gene: TRBV7-9; CDR3 length: 12; CDR3 DNA: TGTTCCAGCAGCTTACGGGGTATGGAGCAGTACTTC; CDR3 protein: CSSSLRGMEQYF
J gene: TRBJ2-2; clone size: .; D gene: TRBD1; V gene: TRBV30; CDR3 length: 14; CDR3 DNA: TGTGCCTGCGGGACAGTCCTGGCCACCGGGGAGCTGTTTTTT; CDR3 protein: CACGTVLATGELFF
J gene: TRBJ2-5; clone size: few; D gene: TRBD2; V gene: TRBV5-6; CDR3 length: 19; CDR3 DNA: TGTGCCAGCAGCGTGGGCGGACTAGCGGGGGGGCCAGGCCAAGAGACCCAGTACTTC; CDR3 protein: CASSVGGLAGGPGQETQYF
J gene: TRBJ2-2; clone size: .; D gene: TRBD2; V gene: TRBV4-1; CDR3 length: 15; CDR3 DNA: TGCGCCAGCGGTGGACTAGCGGGAGCCACCGGGGAGCTGTTTTTT; CDR3 protein: CASGGLAGATGELFF